This entry lists 20 T cell receptor beta chains sequenced from one sample in a study of blood T cell repertoires in COVID-19. Only in-frame clones appear in the TCRdb table, and some are missing; sequencing was by immunoSEQ multiplex PCR. Of roughly 200,000 clones in the sample, approximately 83% are singletons; the top ten hold 3.5% to 4.5%. Sequenced material: PBMCs or T cells enriched from blood (not recorded which). All receptors come from a middle-aged woman with acute COVID-19.

The chain joins TRBV4-2 to TRBJ2-2, with D possibly being TRBD2 (6 bases). The CDR3 length is 15 residues. Trimming pared 4 bases from V and 2 bases from J, leaving 11 bases between. Germline V lookup: CDR1 LGHNA, CDR2 YNFKEQ. CDR3 nucleotide sequence: TGTGCCAGCAGCCGCACCGGGACTAACACCGGGGAGCTGTTTTTT. Translating it yields CASSRTGTNTGELFF.

This chain uses TRBV5-5 with TRBJ1-5; 7 bases line up with TRBD1. With 5 bases clipped from V and 7 bases from J, the junction kept 9 bases outside the gene matches. This CDR3 has 14 amino acids. CDR1 is SGHKS, CDR2 YYEKEE, per germline (reference sequence). CDR3 DNA: TGTGCCAGCAGTTTTGACAGGGTCGGGCAGCCCCAGCATTTT. The encoded protein is CASSFDRVGQPQHF.

The chain joins TRBV7-9 to TRBJ2-7; 13 positions agree with TRBD2. There are 19 residues in the CDR3. The germline V gene has CDR1 SEHNR and CDR2 FQNEAQ (reference sequence). Germline trimming cut 0 bases from V and 0 bases from J; bases unmatched to any gene: 8. CDR3 region: CASSLAEGLAGSGSYEQYF. In DNA, the CDR3 is TGTGCCAGCAGCTTAGCTGAGGGACTAGCGGGATCGGGCTCCTACGAGCAGTACTTC.

The genes are TRBV2 and TRBJ2-3, with 8 bases fitting TRBD1. The CDR3 totals 17 residues. The germline V gene encodes CDR1 SNHLY and CDR2 FYNNEI. Unmatched junction bases numbered 12, after V lost 5 bases and J lost 2 bases. CDR3 sequence (DNA): TGTGCCAGCAGTTTGGGGTTCGGGACAGGAGACACAGATACGCAGTATTTT. Encoded protein: CASSLGFGTGDTDTQYF. Together with reference TRBV2 and TRBJ2-3, the CDR3 gives the full variable domain: EPEVTQTPSHQVTQMGQEVILRCVPISNHLYFYWYRQILGQKVEFLVSFYNNEISEKSEIFDDQFSVERPDGSNFTLKIRSTKLEDSAMYFCASSLGFGTGDTDTQYFGPGTRLTVL.

In DNA, the CDR3 is TGTGCCAGCATTGATGGGACTAGATCTACCGGGGAGCTGTTTTTT. Encoded protein: CASIDGTRSTGELFF. The V and J genes are TRBV28 and TRBJ2-2, with 8 bases fitting TRBD2. The V gene's germline CDR1 is MDHEN and CDR2 SYDVKM. This CDR3 contains 15 residues. J lost 5 bases, V lost 7 bases, and 9 bases had no gene match.

The chain is built from TRBV3-1 (or the pseudogene TRBV3-2) and TRBJ2-7; the D is unclear. The CDR3 spans 17 residues. Germline V lookup: CDR1 LGHDT, CDR2 YNNKEL (reference sequence). Trimming cost V 1 base and J 4 bases, with 20 bases left between them. CDR3 coding DNA: TGTGCCAGCAGCCAAGCCCTGTTGAGCGCCGGCGAATACGAGCAGTACTTC. Translating it yields CASSQALLSAGEYEQYF.

This chain links TRBV14 with TRBJ1-2, with D possibly TRBD1 on 6 matching bases. The V gene's germline CDR1 is SGHDN and CDR2 FVKESK. V dropped 4 bases and J dropped 2 bases, with 8 bases sitting between them. The CDR3 consists of 13 residues. This CDR3 reads CASSPGTNYGYTF. CDR3 nucleotide sequence: TGTGCCAGCAGCCCCGGGACAAACTATGGCTACACCTTC.

For this clone: The same CDR3 also results from other DNA sequences found in this sample. The chain joins TRBV19 to TRBJ1-1, with D perhaps matching TRBD1 (5 bases). The germline V gene encodes CDR1 LNHDA and CDR2 SQIVND (reference sequence). The ends were cut back, 3 bases at V and 1 base at J, with 6 bases in the middle. This CDR3 contains 13 residues. The CDR3 nucleotides read TGTGCCAGTAGTATGGGGGGGAACACTGAAGCTTTCTTT. Protein sequence: CASSMGGNTEAFF. Based on the CDR3 plus reference TRBV19 and TRBJ1-1, the full variable domain is DGGITQSPKYLFRKEGQNVTLSCEQNLNHDAMYWYRQDPGQGLRLIYYSQIVNDFQKGDIAEGYSVSREKKESFPLTVTSAQKNPTAFYLCASSMGGNTEAFFGQGTRLTVV.

The chain recombines TRBV28 with TRBJ2-3; 9 bases map to TRBD1. The CDR3 is 15 amino acids. The germline V gene encodes CDR1 MDHEN and CDR2 SYDVKM. V lost 6 bases, J lost 6 bases, and 10 bases stayed unmatched. CDR3 residues: CASSISDRGTDTQYF. The CDR3 DNA sequence: TGTGCCAGCAGCATTTCAGACAGGGGGACGGATACGCAGTATTTT.

The chain carries TRBV2 and TRBJ2-7; maybe TRBD1 (6 bases). Germline CDR1 is SNHLY and CDR2 is FYNNEI. The CDR3 is 11 residues long. V lost 7 bases and J 2 bases, leaving 6 bases between the germline ends. This chain's CDR3 is CASKGAYEQYF. In DNA, the CDR3 is TGTGCCAGCAAGGGGGCCTACGAGCAGTACTTC.

This clone was seen more than once but under ten times. The rearrangement links TRBV5-1 to TRBJ2-7; tentatively, D is TRBD1 (6 bases). The CDR3 sequence is 13 residues long. Germline-derived CDR1 and CDR2 are SGHRS and YFSETQ. The V and J ends lost 0 bases and 4 bases respectively, with 8 bases between them. The CDR3 DNA is TGCGCCAGCAGCTTGGTTCAGGGGTACGAGCAGTACTTC. This translates into CASSLVQGYEQYF. Based on the CDR3 plus reference TRBV5-1 and TRBJ2-7, the full variable domain is KAGVTQTPRYLIKTRGQQVTLSCSPISGHRSVSWYQQTPGQGLQFLFEYFSETQRNKGNFPGRFSGRQFSNSRSEMNVSTLELGDSALYLCASSLVQGYEQYFGPGTRLTVT.

This rearrangement joins TRBV2 to TRBJ1-1; D is unclear. V was pared by 6 bases and J by 11 bases, with 16 bases between. Germline loops: CDR1 SNHLY, CDR2 FYNNEI. This CDR3 has 12 residues. CDR3 sequence reads: CASSRSPTGAFF. CDR3 nucleotides: TGTGCCAGCAGCCGCAGTCCGACTGGGGCTTTCTTT. Combining the CDR3 with reference TRBV2 and TRBJ1-1 gives the whole variable domain EPEVTQTPSHQVTQMGQEVILRCVPISNHLYFYWYRQILGQKVEFLVSFYNNEISEKSEIFDDQFSVERPDGSNFTLKIRSTKLEDSAMYFCASSRSPTGAFFGQGTRLTVV.

In its sample, this clone was seen once. J is TRBJ2-7 and V is TRBV6-4, with 16 positions matching TRBD2. The V segment lost 6 bases and the J segment 2 bases; nucleotides outside the gene matches: 7. This CDR3 has 17 residues. Looked up from germline, CDR1 is MRHNA and CDR2 is SNTAGT. The CDR3 sequence: CASRPTGLAGGPYEQYF. DNA for the CDR3: TGTGCCAGCAGGCCGACGGGACTAGCGGGAGGGCCCTACGAGCAGTACTTC.

Many counts were recorded for this clone. The chain joins TRBV9 to TRBJ2-3; tentative D call: TRBD2 (5 bases). This CDR3 region has 16 residues. The V end was cut by 4 bases, the J end by 3 bases, with 18 bases between. Germline CDR1 and CDR2: SGDLS and YYNGEE. CDR3 amino acids: CASSLRGAQGTDTQYF. CDR3 in DNA: TGTGCCAGCAGCCTCCGGGGAGCGCAAGGGACAGATACGCAGTATTTT.

The rearrangement uses TRBV5-1 and TRBJ1-1, with 8 bases identical to TRBD1. The CDR3 consists of 16 residues. Germline V gene data show CDR1 as SGHRS and CDR2 as YFSETQ. After removal of 2 bases from V and 4 bases from J, the junction contained 10 bases not matched to a gene. The CDR3 DNA sequence: TGCGCCAGCAGCTTTACGACAGGGGAGAGGGCCACTGAAGCTTTCTTT. It codes for CASSFTTGERATEAFF.

This sequence joins TRBV5-6 and TRBJ2-1, with D perhaps TRBD1 (5 bases). Trimming removed 0 bases at V and 3 bases at J, with 13 bases between. CDR1 is SGHDT, CDR2 YYEEEE, per germline. The CDR3 loop spans 16 amino acids. The CDR3 nucleotides are TGTGCCAGCAGCTTGGTTGTGACAGTTTTCTACAATGAGCAGTTCTTC. As protein: CASSLVVTVFYNEQFF. Looking up the rest from reference TRBV5-6 and TRBJ2-1 gives the full variable domain: DAGVTQSPTHLIKTRGQQVTLRCSPKSGHDTVSWYQQALGQGPQFIFQYYEEEERQRGNFPDRFSGHQFPNYSSELNVNALLLGDSALYLCASSLVVTVFYNEQFFGPGTRLTVL.

This sequence joins TRBV29-1 and TRBJ1-1; D might be TRBD1 (5 bases). V was trimmed by 6 bases and J by 1 base, leaving 9 bases between them. The CDR3 runs to 12 residues. Germline V gives CDR1 SQVTM, CDR2 ANQGSEA. CDR3 sequence reads: CSVAGQNTEAFF. CDR3 DNA: TGCAGCGTCGCTGGACAGAACACTGAAGCTTTCTTT.

CDR3 in amino acids: CASSLLPGTSKNSYNEQFF. DNA of the CDR3: TGTGCCAGCAGCCTCCTTCCCGGGACTAGCAAAAACTCCTACAATGAGCAGTTCTTC. The V gene is TRBV27, the J gene TRBJ2-1, with 9 bases matching TRBD2. CDR3 size: 19 residues. J gave up 0 bases and V 6 bases, and 15 bases lay outside the gene matches. In germline, CDR1 is MNHEY, CDR2 SMNVEV (reference sequence).

The DNA of the CDR3 is TGTGCCAGCAGTTCGGAGATCTTCTATGGCTACACCTTC. This translates into CASSSEIFYGYTF. The rearrangement uses TRBV28 and TRBJ1-2; D remains ambiguous. Trimming shortened V by 4 bases and J by 4 bases, and 10 bases separated the two germline ends. Germline CDR1 and CDR2: MDHEN and SYDVKM. The CDR3 extends over 13 amino acids.

The chain uses TRBV7-2 and TRBJ1-6; TRBD1 matches 8 bases. The CDR3 loop spans 14 amino acids. The germline V gene encodes CDR1 SGHTA and CDR2 FQGNSA. V gave up 5 bases and J gave up 6 bases; unmatched junction bases: 3. Here the CDR3 reads CASSRDRSNSPLHF. The CDR3 region has the DNA TGTGCCAGCAGCCGGGACAGGAGTAATTCACCCCTCCACTTT.